This T cell receptor (beta chain) was sequenced in a study of blood T cell repertoires in COVID-19. At the level of the study: There were acute and convalescent COVID-19 samples, and they came from the United States, Italy and Spain. T cells, B-cell-depleted T cells, or PBMCs provided the cDNA or gDNA that served as material.

Original handling: It was from reference gene primer amplification that nucleated cell counts were estimated. This table comes from immunoSEQ multiplex PCR, and its TCRdb copy is limited to in-frame clones, with some not included. That table supplies the V and J calls and clone size; D and trimming were determined from the DNA. The sample has approximately 250,000 clones, 70% to 85% seen once. Trimming cost V 5 bases and J 5 bases; bases outside gene matches: 5. The germline V gene encodes CDR1 SGHNT and CDR2 YYREEE (reference sequence). This CDR3 is 15 amino acids long. The genes are TRBV5-4 and TRBJ2-5; 14 positions agree with TRBD2. Sequencing input: peripheral blood. The receptor was derived from a woman in her thirties or forties who had recovered from COVID-19. CDR3 residues: CASSLTSGGAETQYF. The CDR3 coding sequence is TGTGCCAGCAGTTTGACTAGCGGGGGGGCCGAGACCCAGTACTTC.